Shown below are 13 T cell receptor beta chains from a single sample sequenced in a study of cytomegalovirus exposure and HLA in healthy donors. Profiled with immunoSEQ multiplex PCR; TCRdb holds only in-frame clones, not every one. In the table there are over 60,000 clones, about 95% of which are singletons. The sequenced material came from PBMCs. These receptors were taken from a man between 18 and 35 years old in good health and CMV-seronegative.

The V gene is TRBV6-5, the J gene TRBJ2-2, with TRBD2 matching over 10 bases. This CDR3 has 16 amino acids. Losses at the gene ends were 2 bases for V and 5 bases for J; bases not matched to a gene: 5. Per germline, CDR1 MNHEY and CDR2 SVGAGI. Here the CDR3 reads CASSYGSGGATGELFF. CDR3 coding DNA: TGTGCCAGCAGTTACGGGAGCGGGGGGGCGACCGGGGAGCTGTTTTTT.

The rearrangement joins TRBV27 to TRBJ2-1; D is uncertain. The CDR3 sequence is 16 residues long. The germline CDR1 and CDR2 sequences are MNHEY and SMNVEV (reference sequence). The ends were cut back, 3 bases at V and 0 bases at J, with 12 bases in the middle. The DNA of the CDR3 is TGTGCCAGCAGTTTTGCGGCCGATAGCTCCTACAATGAGCAGTTCTTC. The encoded protein is CASSFAADSSYNEQFF.

The genes are TRBV7-2 and TRBJ1-2, with D perhaps TRBD1 (5 bases). Trimming shortened V by 3 bases and J by 1 base, and 9 bases separated the two germline ends. The CDR3 totals 14 residues. The V gene's germline CDR1 is SGHTA and CDR2 FQGNSA. CDR3 sequence (DNA): TGTGCCAGCAGCTTGTCGGGGGGTAACTATGGCTACACCTTC. It yields the protein CASSLSGGNYGYTF.

The CDR3 sequence: CASSPDPDEALHF. The CDR3, as DNA: TGTGCCAGCAGCCCGGATCCAGACGAGGCCCTCCACTTT. This sequence joins TRBV7-6 and TRBJ1-6; D remains ambiguous. The CDR3 runs to 13 residues. The germline V gene encodes CDR1 SGHVS and CDR2 FNYEAQ. The V and J ends lost 5 bases and 14 bases respectively, with 16 bases between them.

This clone has a single count. V gene TRBV2 combines with J gene TRBJ2-7, with a tentative D call TRBD2 (5 bases). CDR1 is SNHLY and CDR2 is FYNNEI in the germline V gene. The CDR3 is 13 residues long. V dropped 3 bases and J dropped 7 bases, with 13 bases sitting between them. The CDR3 reads CASSEEVGREQYF. The CDR3 DNA is TGTGCCAGCAGTGAGGAGGTGGGCCGGGAGCAGTACTTC.

The chain has TRBV28 and TRBJ1-3, with 8 bases lining up with TRBD1. The V segment lost 6 bases and the J segment 8 bases; nucleotides outside the gene matches: 0. Germline CDR1 and CDR2: MDHEN and SYDVKM. This CDR3 region has 11 residues. The CDR3 loop is CASRQGDTIYF. DNA of the CDR3: TGTGCCAGCAGACAGGGGGACACCATATATTTT. Based on the CDR3 plus reference TRBV28 and TRBJ1-3, the full variable domain is DVKVTQSSRYLVKRTGEKVFLECVQDMDHENMFWYRQDPGLGLRLIYFSYDVKMKEKGDIPEGYSVSREKKERFSLILESASTNQTSMYLCASRQGDTIYFGEGSWLTVV.

The chain carries TRBV5-1 and TRBJ1-2; 10 bases match TRBD1. There are 14 residues in the CDR3. The germline V gene encodes CDR1 SGHRS and CDR2 YFSETQ. J lost 6 bases, V lost 1 base, and 3 bases had no gene match. The CDR3 sequence is CASSLPGTGDGYTF. The CDR3 region has the DNA TGCGCCAGCAGCTTGCCCGGGACAGGGGATGGCTACACCTTC.

J is TRBJ2-2 and V is TRBV5-1; D is perhaps TRBD1 (7 bases). The CDR3 runs 14 residues. Germline V gene sequence: CDR1 SGHRS, CDR2 YFSETQ. Deletions cut 4 bases from V and 6 bases from J, with 13 bases between. The CDR3 loop reads CASSLGGGAGELFF. The DNA of the CDR3 is TGCGCCAGCAGCCTTGGAGGGGGCGCCGGGGAGCTGTTTTTT.

The rearrangement uses TRBV9 and TRBJ1-3; D is unclear. V was shortened by 4 bases and J by 0 bases, with 14 bases between the two germline ends. CDR3 length: 16 residues. Germline V gene sequence: CDR1 SGDLS, CDR2 YYNGEE. The CDR3 region is CASSPLSPPSGNTIYF. The CDR3 DNA reads TGTGCCAGCAGCCCCCTAAGCCCGCCCTCTGGAAACACCATATATTTT.

The V and J genes are TRBV5-6 and TRBJ1-5; D call uncertain. Trimming took off 0 bases at V and 9 bases at J, with 10 bases between the two ends. The germline gives CDR1 SGHDT, CDR2 YYEEEE. The CDR3 sequence is 13 residues long. The CDR3 DNA reads as TGTGCCAGCAGCTTGGAAGCCTCCCGGCCCCAGCATTTT. This codes for CASSLEASRPQHF.

For the CDR3, the DNA is TGTGCCAGCAGCTTCCTGGGGGCGAGCTACGAGCAGTACTTC. Protein sequence: CASSFLGASYEQYF. This chain connects TRBV11-2 to TRBJ2-7; possible D gene TRBD1, 6 bases. This CDR3 region has 14 residues. Trimming took 3 bases from V and 3 from J, leaving 12 bases between them. Germline lookup yields CDR1 SGHAT and CDR2 FQNNGV.

V and J are TRBV29-1 and TRBJ1-2; 8 nucleotides align to TRBD1. CDR1 is SQVTM, CDR2 ANQGSEA, per germline. Trimming at V came to 3 bases and at J to 4 bases, leaving 10 bases not matched to a gene. This CDR3 has 15 residues. CDR3 bases: TGCAGCGTTGAGACAGGGGCCGCTCGCTTCTATGGCTACACCTTC. Residues: CSVETGAARFYGYTF. Full variable domain (outside the CDR3, taken from reference TRBV29-1 and TRBJ1-2): SAVISQKPSRDICQRGTSLTIQCQVDSQVTMMFWYRQQPGQSLTLIATANQGSEATYESGFVIDKFPISRPNLTFSTLTVSNMSPEDSSIYLCSVETGAARFYGYTFGSGTRLTVV.

The chain is built from TRBV9 and TRBJ2-5, with 12 positions matching TRBD2. This CDR3 contains 17 residues. CDR1 is SGDLS, CDR2 YYNGEE, per germline. V was pared by 0 bases and J by 5 bases, with 8 bases of the junction left unmatched. The DNA for the CDR3 is TGTGCCAGCAGCGTAGACCCTAGCGGGGGGGCGTCGGAGACCCAGTACTTC. Translating it yields CASSVDPSGGASETQYF.